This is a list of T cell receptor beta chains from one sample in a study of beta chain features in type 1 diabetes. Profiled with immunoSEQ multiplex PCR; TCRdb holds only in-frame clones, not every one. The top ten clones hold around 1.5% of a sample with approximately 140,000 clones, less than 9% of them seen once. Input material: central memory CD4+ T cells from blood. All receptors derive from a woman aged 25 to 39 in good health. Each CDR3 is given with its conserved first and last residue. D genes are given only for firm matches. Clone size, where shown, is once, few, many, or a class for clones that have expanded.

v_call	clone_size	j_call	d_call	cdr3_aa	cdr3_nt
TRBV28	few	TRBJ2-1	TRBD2	CASSLYMASGRARQFF	TGTGCCAGCAGTTTATACATGGCTAGCGGGAGGGCCCGACAGTTCTTC
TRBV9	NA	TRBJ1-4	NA	CASSVVEGVGEKLFF	TGTGCCAGCAGCGTAGTTGAAGGGGTCGGTGAAAAACTGTTTTTT
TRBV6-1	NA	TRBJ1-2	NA	CASKRGLVVGYTF	TGTGCCAGTAAAAGAGGACTAGTAGTCGGCTACACCTTC
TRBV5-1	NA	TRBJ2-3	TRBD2	CASSPGLAGGRDTQYF	TGCGCCAGCAGCCCGGGACTAGCGGGAGGGCGGGATACGCAGTATTTT
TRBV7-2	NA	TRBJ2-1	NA	CASSPRGAYYNEQFF	TGTGCCAGCAGCCCCCGGGGAGCCTACTACAATGAGCAGTTCTTC
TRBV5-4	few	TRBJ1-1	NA	CASSLASVNTEAFF	TGTGCCAGCAGCTTGGCCAGCGTGAACACTGAAGCTTTCTTT
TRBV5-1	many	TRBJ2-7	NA	CASSLEGWGSSYEQYF	TGCGCCAGCAGCTTGGAAGGGTGGGGCAGCTCCTACGAGCAGTACTTC
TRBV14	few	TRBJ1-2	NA	CASSQAGKGRYGYTF	TGTGCCAGCAGCCAAGCAGGGAAAGGACGCTATGGCTACACCTTC
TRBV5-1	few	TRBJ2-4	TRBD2	CASREAGGLVKNIQYF	TGCGCCAGTAGAGAAGCGGGAGGGCTCGTCAAAAACATTCAGTACTTC
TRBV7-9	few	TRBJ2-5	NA	CASSLTSKGRGQETQYF	TGTGCCAGCAGCTTAACTTCTAAGGGGCGAGGCCAAGAGACCCAGTACTTC
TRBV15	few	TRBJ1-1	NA	CATSSVPGTEAFF	TGTGCCACCAGCAGTGTGCCCGGCACTGAAGCTTTCTTT
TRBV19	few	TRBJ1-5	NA	CASSMGGGRNQPQHF	TGTGCCAGTAGTATGGGGGGGGGACGGAATCAGCCCCAGCATTTT
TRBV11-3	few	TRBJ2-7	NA	CASSQRSPYEQYF	TGTGCCAGCAGCCAGAGGTCCCCCTACGAGCAGTACTTC
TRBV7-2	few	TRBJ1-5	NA	CASSLSSDGYQPQHF	TGTGCCAGCAGCTTAAGTTCTGACGGGTATCAGCCCCAGCATTTT
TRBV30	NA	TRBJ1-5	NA	CAWNMAGNQPQHF	TGTGCCTGGAACATGGCAGGCAATCAGCCCCAGCATTTT
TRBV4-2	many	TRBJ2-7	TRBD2	CASSSELAGNYEQYF	TGTGCCAGCAGCTCTGAACTAGCGGGAAACTACGAGCAGTACTTC
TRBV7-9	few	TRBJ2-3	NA	CASSLRQSSSTDTQYF	TGTGCCAGCAGCTTAAGGCAGTCTAGTTCCACAGATACGCAGTATTTT
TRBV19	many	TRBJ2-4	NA	CASSIVGQALAKNIQYF	TGTGCCAGTAGTATCGTCGGTCAGGCACTAGCCAAAAACATTCAGTACTTC
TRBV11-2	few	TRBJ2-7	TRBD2	CASSLYTSGSSYEQYF	TGTGCCAGCAGCTTATATACTAGCGGGAGCTCCTACGAGCAGTACTTC
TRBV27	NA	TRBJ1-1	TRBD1	CASSRTGKWTEAFF	TGTGCCAGCAGTCGGACAGGGAAGTGGACTGAAGCTTTCTTT
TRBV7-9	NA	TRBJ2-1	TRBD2	CASSRTSGRAQFF	TGTGCCAGCAGCAGGACTAGCGGGAGGGCACAGTTCTTC
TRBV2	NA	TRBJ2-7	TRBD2	CASSGTSGSVNEQYF	TGTGCCAGCTCTGGGACTAGCGGGAGCGTCAACGAGCAGTACTTC
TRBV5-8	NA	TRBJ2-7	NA	CASSLVSGASYEQYF	TGTGCCAGCAGCTTGGTCAGCGGAGCCTCCTACGAGCAGTACTTC
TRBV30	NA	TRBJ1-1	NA	CAWKPPIRGLEAFF	TGTGCCTGGAAACCCCCTATCAGGGGCTTGGAAGCTTTCTTT
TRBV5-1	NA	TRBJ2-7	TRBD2	CASSEFTSGSKEQYF	TGCGCCAGCAGCGAGTTTACTAGCGGGAGTAAAGAGCAGTACTTC
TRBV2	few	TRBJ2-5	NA	CASSDGWDQETQYF	TGTGCCAGCAGTGACGGGTGGGACCAAGAGACCCAGTACTTC
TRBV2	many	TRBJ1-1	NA	CASSMIPDTEAFF	TGTGCCAGCAGTATGATCCCGGACACTGAAGCTTTCTTT
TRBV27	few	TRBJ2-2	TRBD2	CASTRVAGVGLTGELFF	TGTGCCAGCACCCGGGTAGCGGGAGTAGGGTTAACCGGGGAGCTGTTTTTT
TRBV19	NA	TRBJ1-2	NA	CASSTLQGDGYTF	TGTGCCAGCAGTACTCTTCAGGGCGATGGCTACACCTTC
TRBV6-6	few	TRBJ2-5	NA	CASSYVNTWETQYF	TGTGCCAGCAGTTACGTAAATACTTGGGAGACCCAGTACTTC
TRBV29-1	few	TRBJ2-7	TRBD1	CSVEGGTGGLYEQYF	TGCAGCGTTGAAGGTGGGACAGGGGGCTTATACGAGCAGTACTTC
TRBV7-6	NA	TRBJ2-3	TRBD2	CASSRGLAGGSDTQYF	TGTGCCAGCAGCCGCGGACTAGCGGGAGGATCAGATACGCAGTATTTT
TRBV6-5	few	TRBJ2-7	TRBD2	CASSPTSGYEQYF	TGTGCCAGCAGCCCAACTAGCGGCTACGAGCAGTACTTC
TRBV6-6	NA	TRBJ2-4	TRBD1	CASKDRQGEAKNIQYF	TGTGCCAGCAAGGATCGACAGGGGGAGGCCAAAAACATTCAGTACTTC
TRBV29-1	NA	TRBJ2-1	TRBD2	CSVELVFGLAGKVDNEQFF	TGCAGCGTTGAATTAGTCTTCGGACTAGCGGGAAAAGTAGACAATGAGCAGTTCTTC
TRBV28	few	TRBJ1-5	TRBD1	CASSWGTGNQPQHF	TGTGCCAGCAGTTGGGGGACAGGCAATCAGCCCCAGCATTTT
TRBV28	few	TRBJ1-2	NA	CASTAGRFDSGYTF	TGTGCCAGCACCGCGGGTCGTTTCGATAGTGGCTACACCTTC
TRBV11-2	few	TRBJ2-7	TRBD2	CASSPRLAAYEQYF	TGTGCCAGCAGCCCCCGACTAGCGGCGTACGAGCAGTACTTC